The clone carrying this T cell receptor (beta chain) was picked up a small number of times. What it binds is unknown. This specimen belongs to a study of naive and memory T cell subsets. Alpha and beta libraries were amplified separately from the second PCR onward. Cells stained for CD3, CD4, CD8, CD45RA, CD27 and viability were sorted into four CD45RA/CD27 subsets. Regarding the study as a whole: From naive to CM, EM and EMRA, diversity decreased and Gini increased.

Unmatched junction bases numbered 8, after V lost 3 bases and J lost 6 bases. The CDR3 is 15 amino acids. Two oligonucleotides, mixed equimolar, formed the beta constant-region primer covering TRBC1 and TRBC2. The cDNA 3' end received a ligated single-stranded oligonucleotide carrying the SP2 primer and a 12-nucleotide UMI. TCRdb recomputed calls from the UMI-ligation and nested PCR reads with MiXCR, one row per CDR3 protein. The table lists some 150,000 distinct CDR3 sequences, about 17% of them singletons. Sequencing input: naive CD4+ T cells from blood. The rearrangement uses TRBV12-3 or TRBV12-4 and TRBJ2-1; 7 bases fit TRBD1. This sequence was found in a human donor in good health. The CDR3 protein is CASSLDRSGINEQFF. The CDR3 nucleotides read TGTGCCAGCAGTTTGGACAGGTCAGGGATCAATGAGCAGTTCTTC.